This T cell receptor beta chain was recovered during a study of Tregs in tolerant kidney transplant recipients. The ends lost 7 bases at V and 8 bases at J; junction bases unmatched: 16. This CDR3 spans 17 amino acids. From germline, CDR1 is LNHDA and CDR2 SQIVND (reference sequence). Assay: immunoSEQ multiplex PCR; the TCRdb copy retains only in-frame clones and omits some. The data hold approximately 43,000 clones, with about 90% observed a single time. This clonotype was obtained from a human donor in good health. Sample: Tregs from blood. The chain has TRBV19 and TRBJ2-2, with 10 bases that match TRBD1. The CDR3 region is CASTPRGFRDRGGELFF. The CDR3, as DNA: TGTGCCAGTACCCCCAGAGGATTCCGGGACAGGGGAGGGGAGCTGTTTTTT.